These 23 T cell receptor beta chains came from one sample sequenced in a study of identifying expanded T cells in peripheral blood. The protocol was immunoSEQ multiplex PCR, while the TCRdb copy is restricted to in-frame clones and leaves out a portion. The sample holds tens of thousands of clones, roughly four fifths seen once. The specimen sequenced was blood. Receptors were obtained from a person aged 18 to 75 in good health.

In DNA, the CDR3 is TGTGCCAGCAGCCCCAGTCTCCCGGCCACAGATACGCAGTATTTT. It specifies CASSPSLPATDTQYF. The chain joins TRBV5-4 to TRBJ2-3; D is undetermined. Per germline, CDR1 SGHNT and CDR2 YYREEE (reference sequence). The germline V and J ends were trimmed by 4 bases and 2 bases, with 14 bases remaining between them. The CDR3 is made up of 15 amino acids.

This clone was picked up many times. The chain carries TRBV6-1 and TRBJ2-2, with 7 bases fitting TRBD1. CDR3 length: 15 residues. CDR1 MNHNS and CDR2 SASEGT come from the germline V gene. J gave up 6 bases and V 4 bases, and 8 bases lay outside the gene matches. CDR3 bases: TGTGCCAGCAGTGGAGGACAGGCCGGGGCCGGGGAGCTGTTTTTT. It specifies CASSGGQAGAGELFF.

V usage is TRBV6-1 and J usage is TRBJ2-1; 11 nucleotides agree with TRBD2. There are 19 residues in the CDR3. The germline gives CDR1 MNHNS, CDR2 SASEGT. The V and J ends lost 3 bases and 7 bases, in that order; junction bases with no gene match: 17. The DNA of the CDR3 is TGTGCCAGCAGTGATCCGGTAGCGGGGGGGCCGGGTCTTAGGAATGAGCAGTTCTTC. It yields the protein CASSDPVAGGPGLRNEQFF.

The rearrangement uses TRBV2 and TRBJ2-5; unclear D gene. V was trimmed by 0 bases and J by 4 bases, leaving 6 bases between them. CDR1 and CDR2 (germline): SNHLY, FYNNEI. CDR3 length: 13 amino acids. The CDR3 sequence: CASSEALIETQYF. In DNA, the CDR3 is TGTGCCAGCAGTGAAGCCCTTATAGAGACCCAGTACTTC.

The chain recombines TRBV6-4 with TRBJ1-2; D gene unclear. V lost 6 bases and J lost 4, with 15 bases in between. This CDR3 is 14 amino acids long. Germline assignment: CDR1 MRHNA and CDR2 SNTAGT. The CDR3 region is CASRPRDGPYGYTF. DNA for the CDR3: TGTGCCAGCAGGCCCCGAGATGGGCCCTATGGCTACACCTTC.

The chain has TRBV5-8 and TRBJ1-1; unclear D gene. This CDR3 is 13 amino acids long. Germline CDR1 reads SGHTS; CDR2 reads YDEGEE. The ends were cut back, 5 bases at V and 5 bases at J, with 13 bases in the middle. CDR3 in amino acids: CASRRNGRTEAFF. In nucleotides, the CDR3 is TGTGCCAGCAGGCGGAACGGTCGAACTGAAGCTTTCTTT.

The chain links TRBV7-2 to TRBJ2-5, with TRBD1 matching over 7 bases. This CDR3 is built from 13 residues. Germline CDR1 reads SGHTA; CDR2 reads FQGNSA. Losses at the gene ends were 3 bases for V and 4 bases for J; bases not matched to a gene: 2. The CDR3, as DNA: TGTGCCAGCAGCTTGGGACAGAGAGAGACCCAGTACTTC. Its translation: CASSLGQRETQYF.

The V gene is TRBV4-1, the J gene TRBJ2-7, with D hard to call. The V and J ends lost 2 bases and 3 bases respectively, with 14 bases between them. Germline loops: CDR1 MGHRA, CDR2 YSYEKL. The CDR3 spans 15 residues. The CDR3 is CASSQQMDGDYEQYF. CDR3 in DNA: TGCGCCAGCAGCCAACAAATGGACGGAGACTACGAGCAGTACTTC.

The genes are TRBV5-1 and TRBJ2-6; D possibly uses TRBD1 or TRBD2 (5 bases each). CDR3 length: 18 residues. Per the germline V gene, CDR1 is SGHRS and CDR2 is YFSETQ. V was trimmed by 6 bases and J by 2 bases, leaving 21 bases between them. The CDR3: CASKVSLKSGPGANVLTF. The CDR3 bases are TGCGCCAGCAAGGTCAGCCTCAAATCGGGGCCTGGGGCCAACGTCCTGACTTTC.

As regards this clone: One junction end disagrees with the germline gene, perhaps due to a read error. J is TRBJ1-1 and V is TRBV2; perhaps TRBD1 as D (5 bases). The CDR3 is made up of 11 amino acids. Germline loops: CDR1 SNHLY, CDR2 FYNNEI. CDR3 sequence: CASREGTRAFF. CDR3 nucleotide sequence: TGTGCCAGCAGGGAAGGGACGAGGGCTTTCTTT.

A single count supports this clone. The chain recombines TRBV9 with TRBJ2-3; either TRBD1 or TRBD2 may supply D (5 bases each). This CDR3 is 14 amino acids long. Germline loops: CDR1 SGDLS, CDR2 YYNGEE. Between the trimmed V and J ends, which lost 4 bases and 4 bases, there was a span of 13 bases. Written as DNA, the CDR3 is TGTGCCAGCAGCCTGGGGGTAGGGCCAGATACGCAGTATTTT. Translating gives CASSLGVGPDTQYF.

The V and J genes are TRBV18 and TRBJ2-2; maybe TRBD1 (5 bases). The CDR3 is 16 residues long. From germline, CDR1 is KGHSH and CDR2 LQKENI. V dropped 5 bases and J dropped 2 bases, with 15 bases sitting between them. In DNA, the CDR3 is TGTGCCAGCTCATCCCTCGCCAGGGCAAACACCGGGGAGCTGTTTTTT. This translates into CASSSLARANTGELFF.

V usage is TRBV7-7 and J usage is TRBJ2-7; D tentatively fits TRBD1 or TRBD2 (5 bases each). V was trimmed by 1 base and J by 9 bases, leaving 10 bases between them. Per the germline V gene, CDR1 is SSHAT and CDR2 is FNYEAQ (reference sequence). This CDR3 is 12 amino acids long. This CDR3 is CASSLGAGTQYF. CDR3 DNA sequence: TGTGCCAGCAGCTTAGGCGCCGGGACGCAGTACTTC. Full variable domain (rest looked up from reference TRBV7-7 and TRBJ2-7): GAGVSQSPRYKVTKRGQDVTLRCDPISSHATLYWYQQALGQGPEFLTYFNYEAQPDKSGLPSDRFSAERPEGSISTLTIQRTEQRDSAMYRCASSLGAGTQYFGPGTRLTVT.

This clone was counted between two and nine times. This rearrangement joins TRBV25-1 to TRBJ2-1; possible D gene TRBD1, 6 bases. Germline V gives CDR1 MGHDK, CDR2 SYGVNS. The CDR3 runs 17 residues. V was clipped by 4 bases and J by 4 bases, with 20 bases between them. CDR3 region: CASSGQNIGTPYNEQFF. CDR3 bases: TGTGCCAGCAGTGGACAAAACATAGGGACACCTTACAATGAGCAGTTCTTC.

The chain uses TRBV9 and TRBJ2-1, with TRBD2 as a possible D gene (5 bases). There are 15 residues in the CDR3. Deletions cut 2 bases from V and 7 bases from J, with 16 bases between. CDR1 and CDR2 (germline): SGDLS, YYNGEE. The CDR3 DNA is TGTGCCAGCAGCGTGGGTAGCGACACGAGTAATGAGCAGTTCTTC. Protein sequence: CASSVGSDTSNEQFF.

The chain recombines TRBV5-1 with TRBJ1-3; D possibly corresponds to TRBD1 (6 bases). Germline CDR1 reads SGHRS; CDR2 reads YFSETQ. The length of the CDR3 is 14 residues. V lost 7 bases, J lost 0 bases, and 11 bases lay in between. The CDR3 loop reads CASQTGASGNTIYF. CDR3 DNA: TGCGCCAGCCAGACAGGCGCCTCTGGAAACACCATATATTTT. Filled out from reference TRBV5-1 and TRBJ1-3, the complete variable domain reads KAGVTQTPRYLIKTRGQQVTLSCSPISGHRSVSWYQQTPGQGLQFLFEYFSETQRNKGNFPGRFSGRQFSNSRSEMNVSTLELGDSALYLCASQTGASGNTIYFGEGSWLTVV.

This chain uses TRBV6-5 with TRBJ1-1, with no clear D. The V gene lost 3 bases and the J gene lost 8 bases, with 16 bases spanning the gap. Germline lookup yields CDR1 MNHEY and CDR2 SVGAGI. The CDR3 loop spans 14 amino acids. The CDR3 here is CASSYFSSADEAFF. Here the CDR3 DNA reads TGTGCCAGCAGTTATTTCTCTTCGGCGGACGAAGCTTTCTTT.

The V and J genes are TRBV14 and TRBJ1-6; D is unclear. Trimming stripped 0 bases from V and 8 bases from J, with 11 bases between. The CDR3 runs to 15 residues. CDR1 is SGHDN, CDR2 FVKESK, per germline. This chain's CDR3 is CASSQEVGWYSPLHF. CDR3 bases: TGTGCCAGCAGCCAAGAAGTCGGTTGGTATTCACCCCTCCACTTT.

The chain joins TRBV19 to TRBJ2-2; 11 positions agree with TRBD1. V was pared by 3 bases and J by 6 bases, with 9 bases of the junction left unmatched. Germline V gene data show CDR1 as LNHDA and CDR2 as SQIVND (reference sequence). The CDR3 is 17 amino acids. The CDR3 DNA reads as TGTGCCAGTAGTATCATCGGACAGGGGGCAGGGGCCGGGGAGCTGTTTTTT. Amino acids: CASSIIGQGAGAGELFF.

The chain combines TRBV6-1 with TRBJ2-3, with D unclear. The V end lost 11 bases, the J end lost 4 bases, and 19 bases lay between the germline ends. Per the germline V gene, CDR1 is MNHNS and CDR2 is SASEGT. This CDR3 spans 14 amino acids. The CDR3 region is CAAIRVYGADTQYF. The DNA of the CDR3 is TGTGCCGCCATTAGGGTCTATGGGGCAGATACGCAGTATTTT.

The J gene is TRBJ1-1, the V gene TRBV18, with 9 bases fitting TRBD1. The CDR3 has 14 residues. The germline V gene has CDR1 KGHSH and CDR2 LQKENI. Losses at the gene ends were 5 bases for V and 0 bases for J; bases not matched to a gene: 1. In DNA, the CDR3 is TGTGCCAGCTCAAGGGACAGGGTGAACACTGAAGCTTTCTTT. Residues: CASSRDRVNTEAFF.

V is TRBV28 and J is TRBJ2-7; the match to TRBD2 covers 13 bases. V lost 6 bases, J lost 0 bases, and 2 bases stayed unmatched. The CDR3 is 15 residues long. Per germline, CDR1 MDHEN and CDR2 SYDVKM. The CDR3 region has the DNA TGTGCCAGCAGACTAGCGGGAGGGGTCTCCTACGAGCAGTACTTC. This codes for CASRLAGGVSYEQYF.

The chain is built from TRBV18 and TRBJ1-4, with D possibly matching TRBD1 (5 bases). This CDR3 has 13 residues. V lost 1 base, J lost 14 bases, and 14 bases lay in between. Germline CDR1 is KGHSH and CDR2 is LQKENI. In DNA, the CDR3 is TGTGCCAGCTCACCACTGAGGGGCGAAAGGCTGTTTTTT. Protein sequence: CASSPLRGERLFF.